This TCR beta chain is from a study of T cell changes during pregnancy in multiple sclerosis. Clones were read by immunoSEQ multiplex PCR, and TCRdb kept only the in-frame ones, dropping some. The sample contains under 65,000 clones, roughly nine tenths of which appear only once. This clone has only one observation. This CDR3 has 13 residues. The V end lost 7 bases, the J end lost 1 base, and 10 bases lay between the germline ends. CDR1 and CDR2 from the germline V gene are SGHTA and FQGTGA. This TCR came from a female donor in good health, enrolled as a control in a pregnancy study. The specimen was peripheral blood, collected in the first trimester of pregnancy. The V gene is TRBV7-3, the J gene TRBJ1-1; D is perhaps TRBD1 (5 bases). The CDR3 nucleotides are TGTGCCAGCATGGACACCAGGAACACTGAAGCTTTCTTT. This encodes CASMDTRNTEAFF.